Sequencing of this TCR beta chain was carried out in a study of PD-1 blockade in classical Hodgkin lymphoma. Time point defined: cycle 4 day 1 (C4D1), after 6 weeks of nivolumab. There was relapse after autologous stem cell transplantation in every patient, and there was variation in brentuximab vedotin exposure. By magnetic negative selection, CD4+ T cells were purified from thawed PBMCs. The assay was immunoSEQ multiplex PCR, and TCRdb's table has in-frame clones only and misses some. This table holds about 18,000 clones, 65% to 85% found once. General study findings and limits: In newly diagnosed patients, baseline TCR diversity was reportedly below that of healthy donors.

Notes on this clone: Its antigen is currently unknown.

With V trimmed by 0 bases and J by 1 base, 6 bases remained unmatched. The CDR3 loop spans 16 amino acids. The germline V gene has CDR1 SGHTS and CDR2 YDEGEE. The sequences come from CD4+ T cells from blood, collected before the fourth cycle of nivolumab. This clonotype was obtained from a human donor with classical Hodgkin lymphoma. The genes are TRBV5-8 and TRBJ1-1; 7 nucleotides line up with TRBD1. The CDR3 DNA reads as TGTGCCAGCAGCTTGGCCAGGTACAGGGGGAACACTGAAGCTTTCTTT. This encodes CASSLARYRGNTEAFF.